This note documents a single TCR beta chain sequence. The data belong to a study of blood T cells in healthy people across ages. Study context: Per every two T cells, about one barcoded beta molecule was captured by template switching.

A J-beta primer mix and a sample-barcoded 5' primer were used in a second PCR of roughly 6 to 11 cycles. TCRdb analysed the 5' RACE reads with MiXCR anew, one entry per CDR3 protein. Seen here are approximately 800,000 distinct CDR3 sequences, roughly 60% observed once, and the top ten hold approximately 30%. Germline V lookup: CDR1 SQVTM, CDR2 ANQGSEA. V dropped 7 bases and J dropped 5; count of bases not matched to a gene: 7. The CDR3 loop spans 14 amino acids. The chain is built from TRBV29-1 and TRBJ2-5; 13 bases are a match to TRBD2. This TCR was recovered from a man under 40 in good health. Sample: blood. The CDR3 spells CSGGLAGEEETQYF. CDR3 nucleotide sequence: TGCAGCGGCGGACTAGCGGGGGAGGAGGAGACCCAGTACTTC.